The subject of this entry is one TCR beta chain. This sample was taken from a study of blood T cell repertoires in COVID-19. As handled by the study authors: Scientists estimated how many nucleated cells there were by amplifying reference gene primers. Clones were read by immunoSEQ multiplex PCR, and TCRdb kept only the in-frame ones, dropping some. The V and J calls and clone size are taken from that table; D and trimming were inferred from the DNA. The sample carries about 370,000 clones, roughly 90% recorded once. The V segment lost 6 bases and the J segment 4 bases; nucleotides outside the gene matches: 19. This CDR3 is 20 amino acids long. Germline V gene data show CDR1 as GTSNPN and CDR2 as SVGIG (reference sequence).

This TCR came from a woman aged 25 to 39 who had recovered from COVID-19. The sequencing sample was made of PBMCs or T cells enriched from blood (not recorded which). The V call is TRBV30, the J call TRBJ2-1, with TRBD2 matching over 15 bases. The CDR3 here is CACGQGRTSGRDGAYNEQFF. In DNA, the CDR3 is TGTGCCTGCGGACAGGGGCGGACTAGCGGGAGGGACGGGGCATACAATGAGCAGTTCTTC. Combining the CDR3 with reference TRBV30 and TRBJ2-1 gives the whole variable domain SQTIHQWPATLVQPVGSPLSLECTVEGTSNPNLYWYRQAAGRGLQLLFYSVGIGQISSEVPQNLSASRPQDRQFILSSKKLLLSDSGFYLCACGQGRTSGRDGAYNEQFFGPGTRLTVL.